A single sample gave rise to the 4 T cell receptor beta chains below, sequenced in a study of OX40 agonist ivuxolimab in advanced cancers. The repertoire was sequenced with immunoSEQ multiplex PCR; TCRdb's copy has only in-frame clones and lacks some. The sample carries about 67,000 clones, roughly 90% recorded once. The sequenced sample was CD4+ or CD8+ T cells sorted from blood, obtained in a trial of the OX40 agonist ivuxolimab. The receptors here all came from an adult with an advanced solid tumor such as melanoma, head and neck, liver or kidney cancer.

The chain joins TRBV2 to TRBJ2-3; TRBD1 matches at 8 bases. CDR1 and CDR2 from the germline V gene are SNHLY and FYNNEI. The CDR3 has 15 residues. V shed 4 bases and J 4 bases; nucleotides not matched to a gene: 7. The CDR3, as DNA: TGTGCCAGCAGTGTGGGGACAGGAGGGGCAGATACGCAGTATTTT. This translates into CASSVGTGGADTQYF.

The V call is TRBV21-1, the J call TRBJ2-3; TRBD2, the table's D call, lacks a check against the DNA. TRBV21-1 is flagged as a pseudogene. The CDR3 runs 14 residues. CDR3 sequence (DNA): TGTGCCAGCAGAGGCGGGGGGGCCGGTGATACGCAGTATTTT. Translating gives CASRGGGAGDTQYF.

This clone was observed a single time. The chain joins TRBV9 to TRBJ2-1; D remains unclear. CDR1 and CDR2 from the germline V gene are SGDLS and YYNGEE. Trimming cost V 0 bases and J 10 bases, with 11 bases left between them. The length of the CDR3 is 13 residues. The CDR3 reads CASSVAPAGEQFF. The CDR3 region has the DNA TGTGCCAGCAGCGTAGCACCTGCCGGGGAGCAGTTCTTC.

The V and J genes are TRBV19 and TRBJ1-2; 9 bases line up with TRBD1. The V gene end was trimmed by 5 bases and the J gene end by 5 bases; junction bases not matched to a gene: 12. The CDR3 spans 16 residues. Per the germline V gene, CDR1 is LNHDA and CDR2 is SQIVND (reference sequence). CDR3 bases: TGTGCCAGTAGTCCTCGGGGGGGACAGGGCGAATATGGCTACACCTTC. This sequence encodes CASSPRGGQGEYGYTF.